This TCR beta chain came from a study of blood T cell repertoires in COVID-19. At the level of the study: The origin of the acute and convalescent COVID-19 samples was the United States, Italy and Spain. The analysed material was cDNA or gDNA that came from T cells, B-cell-depleted T cells, or PBMCs.

As for this clone: Other DNA variants within this sample encode the same CDR3.

The V segment lost 3 bases and the J segment 2 bases; nucleotides outside the gene matches: 4. CDR3 size: 15 residues. Germline lookup yields CDR1 KGHDR and CDR2 SFDVKD. Per the original data handling: Reference gene primer amplification in the assay estimated nucleated cell counts. The method was immunoSEQ multiplex PCR; TCRdb's version includes in-frame clones alone and lacks a portion of them. The D gene and trimming were derived from the DNA, and the V and J assignments and clone size from that table. Found here are approximately 85,000 clones, 80% to 90% of them singletons; the top ten hold 25% to 35%.

The chain has TRBV24-1 and TRBJ1-2, with 8 bases matching TRBD1. The sequence was collected from a man over 45 with active or convalescent COVID-19. Sequencing used peripheral blood. The CDR3 reads CATSDPGTGNYGYTF. The CDR3, as DNA: TGTGCCACCAGTGATCCCGGGACAGGAAACTATGGCTACACCTTC.